One sample yielded the 6 T cell receptor beta chains listed below, sequenced in a study of blood T cell repertoires in COVID-19 (TCRdb year 2020). Library prep was done by the immunoSEQ multiplex PCR assay. TCRdb's version of the immuneACCESS table is confined to in-frame rearrangements and falls short of the full clone set. An unresolved V gene accounts for under half of the shortfall where checked; the remainder is of unknown origin. Across this sample there are approximately 76,000 clones, with about 83% seen only once. Of the sample, roughly 8.5% falls within the top ten clones. The sample taken for sequencing was peripheral blood. The receptors were sampled from a young man with acute or convalescent COVID-19.

The chain links TRBV13 to TRBJ2-1; TRBD2 aligns across 7 bases. This CDR3 contains 15 residues. Germline CDR1 and CDR2: PRHDT and FYEKMQ (reference sequence). The J segment lost 2 bases and the V segment lost 3 bases, leaving 4 bases of the junction unmatched. The CDR3 reads CASSLGGIPYNEQFF. CDR3 DNA: TGTGCCAGCAGCTTGGGGGGGATCCCCTACAATGAGCAGTTCTTC.

The CDR3 DNA is TGCAGTGTATATCAGGAGACCCAGTACTTC. It is translated as CSVYQETQYF. The chain employs TRBV20-1 and TRBJ2-5; D is ambiguous. Trimming stripped 7 bases from V and 5 bases from J, with 8 bases between. Germline loops: CDR1 DFQATT, CDR2 SNEGSKA (reference sequence). The CDR3 consists of 10 residues.

This clone was found a few times. The J gene is TRBJ1-2, the V gene TRBV7-2; D uncertain. The CDR3 contains 13 residues. The germline gives CDR1 SGHTA, CDR2 FQGNSA. V lost 3 bases and J lost 5, with 10 bases in between. DNA of the CDR3: TGTGCCAGCAGCTTGAGCCAGGATTATGGCTACACCTTC. Encoded protein: CASSLSQDYGYTF.

The J gene is TRBJ2-2, the V gene TRBV2; D not resolved. The V end was cut by 7 bases, the J end by 1 base, with 4 bases between. Germline CDR1 and CDR2: SNHLY and FYNNEI. This CDR3 is 12 amino acids long. CDR3 sequence: CASTRNTGELFF. Written as DNA, the CDR3 is TGTGCCAGCACCAGGAACACCGGGGAGCTGTTTTTT.

This clone showed up just a few times. The chain recombines TRBV9 with TRBJ2-1; a weak D match, TRBD1 (6 bases). Trimming removed 3 bases at V and 16 bases at J, with 17 bases between. The CDR3 runs 12 residues. Per the germline V gene, CDR1 is SGDLS and CDR2 is YYNGEE. The DNA for the CDR3 is TGTGCCAGCAGCGCATACCGGGACATCGTTTTCTTC. Residues: CASSAYRDIVFF.

The rearrangement uses TRBV4-1 and TRBJ2-1; 14 nucleotides match TRBD2. Trimming cost V 10 bases and J 6 bases; bases outside gene matches: 14. In germline, CDR1 is MGHRA, CDR2 YSYEKL. The CDR3 runs 17 residues. CDR3 residues: CATAPGLAGVGGNEQFF. The CDR3 bases are TGCGCCACGGCTCCGGGACTAGCGGGAGTCGGTGGCAATGAGCAGTTCTTC.